This entry lists 28 T cell receptor beta chains sequenced from one sample in a study of post-analysis software for immune sequencing data. Unique molecular identifiers were built into the TCR beta cDNA libraries. Each CDR3 protein gets one entry after TCRdb re-called the PCR reads with MiXCR. The sample lists 750,000 to 900,000 distinct CDR3 sequences, 46% occurring once. Their antigens are not known. Study-level findings and limits: Patients had higher frequencies than controls of about five TRBV segments, including TRBV5-6, TRBV5-1 and TRBV20-1.

Sequenced: blood. These receptors originate from a girl under 18 with multiple sclerosis.

This clonotype has only a few counts. J is TRBJ1-2 and V is TRBV9, with TRBD1 identical over 7 bases. Germline V gene data show CDR1 as SGDLS and CDR2 as YYNGEE. The CDR3 is 14 amino acids. The ends lost 4 bases at V and 4 bases at J; junction bases unmatched: 7. The CDR3, as DNA: TGTGCCAGCAGCCGGCAGGGGGGAAGCTATGGCTACACCTTC. Amino acids: CASSRQGGSYGYTF.

The rearrangement uses TRBV20-1 and TRBJ2-1, with D tentatively TRBD2 (5 bases). The CDR3 is made up of 14 amino acids. The germline gives CDR1 DFQATT, CDR2 SNEGSKA (reference sequence). V was trimmed by 2 bases and J by 7 bases, leaving 15 bases between them. The chain's CDR3 is CSARLATSWNEQFF. The CDR3 DNA follows: TGCAGTGCTAGACTAGCCACTTCTTGGAATGAGCAGTTCTTC.

This clonotype was picked up a small number of times. The V and J genes are TRBV12-3 or TRBV12-4 and TRBJ2-3; no reliable D call. The CDR3 sequence is 14 residues long. V was trimmed by 5 bases and J by 2 bases, leaving 11 bases between them. The CDR3 bases are TGTGCCAGCAGTCCGCCAAGTGTCACAGATACGCAGTATTTT. Its protein is CASSPPSVTDTQYF.

The chain has TRBV20-1 and TRBJ2-5, with a tentative D call TRBD2 (5 bases). CDR1 and CDR2 (germline): DFQATT, SNEGSKA (reference sequence). V was cut by 0 bases and J by 2 bases, with 13 bases left in between. The CDR3 is 15 amino acids. CDR3 DNA sequence: TGCAGTGCTAGAGATCGACTATTCGGTCAAGAGACCCAGTACTTC. Its translation: CSARDRLFGQETQYF.

In DNA form, the CDR3 reads TGCAGCGTAGCTCTAGCAACAGATACGCAGTATTTT. Its translation is CSVALATDTQYF. This chain connects TRBV29-1 to TRBJ2-3; possibly TRBD2 for D (5 bases). Germline assignment: CDR1 SQVTM and CDR2 ANQGSEA. Trimming took 6 bases from V and 3 from J, leaving 10 bases between them. There are 12 residues in the CDR3.

The J gene is TRBJ2-5, the V gene TRBV20-1; the D is unclear. Gene TRBJ2-7 matches the end of the DNA better, so the J call may be wrong. Germline CDR1 is DFQATT and CDR2 is SNEGSKA (reference sequence). There are 15 residues in the CDR3. The CDR3 coding sequence is TGCAGTGCTAGAGATTTGGGGATCCTATTCTACGAGCAGTACTTC. It yields the protein CSARDLGILFYEQYF.

There are a few counts of this clonotype. The chain recombines TRBV5-1 with TRBJ2-6; 13 bases are shared with TRBD2. CDR1 SGHRS and CDR2 YFSETQ come from the germline V gene. This CDR3 has 21 residues. Unmatched junction bases numbered 13, after V lost 4 bases and J lost 0 bases. The CDR3 bases are TGCGCCAGCAGCCAACGGACGAGGGGGACTAGCGGGGTCTCTGGGGCCAACGTCCTGACTTTC. Its protein product is CASSQRTRGTSGVSGANVLTF. The complete variable domain, with remaining parts taken from reference TRBV5-1 and TRBJ2-6, reads KAGVTQTPRYLIKTRGQQVTLSCSPISGHRSVSWYQQTPGQGLQFLFEYFSETQRNKGNFPGRFSGRQFSNSRSEMNVSTLELGDSALYLCASSQRTRGTSGVSGANVLTFGAGSRLTVL.

V is TRBV29-1 and J is TRBJ2-1; D is possibly TRBD2 (6 bases). Germline V CDR1 and CDR2: SQVTM, ANQGSEA. Between the trimmed V and J ends, which lost 6 bases and 0 bases, there was a span of 15 bases. The CDR3 has 15 residues. CDR3 DNA sequence: TGCAGCGTCCATCTAGCGAAGAGCTCCTACAATGAGCAGTTCTTC. Protein: CSVHLAKSSYNEQFF.

This clonotype appeared a few times. This chain connects TRBV5-1 to TRBJ1-1, with 7 bases that match TRBD1. The CDR3 consists of 12 residues. The V segment lost 3 bases and the J segment 6 bases; nucleotides outside the gene matches: 2. Germline V gene sequence: CDR1 SGHRS, CDR2 YFSETQ. The CDR3 here is CASSWGTAEAFF. The CDR3 DNA reads TGCGCCAGCAGCTGGGGGACAGCTGAAGCTTTCTTT.

The rearrangement uses TRBV18 and TRBJ2-1; weak D call: TRBD2 (5 bases). The CDR3 contains 14 residues. Trimming took off 3 bases at V and 9 bases at J, with 15 bases between the two ends. The germline V gene encodes CDR1 KGHSH and CDR2 LQKENI. CDR3 sequence reads: CASSPDSRGIEQFF. The CDR3 bases are TGTGCCAGCTCACCCGACTCCCGGGGTATTGAGCAGTTCTTC.

The rearrangement joins TRBV28 to TRBJ1-2; 8 nucleotides line up with TRBD1. From germline, CDR1 is MDHEN and CDR2 SYDVKM. V lost 5 bases to trimming and J lost 4 bases; unmatched junction nucleotides: 6. This CDR3 comprises 14 residues. CDR3 in amino acids: CASSTGQGSYGYTF. The CDR3 DNA is TGTGCCAGCAGTACCGGACAGGGCTCCTATGGCTACACCTTC.

This rearrangement joins TRBV12-3 or TRBV12-4 to TRBJ2-1; 12 nucleotides align to TRBD2. V gave up 5 bases and J gave up 9 bases; unmatched junction bases: 8. This CDR3 has 15 residues. CDR3 DNA: TGTGCCAGCAGTCCCTCTAGCGGGGGGGGTGGTGAGCAGTTCTTC. Its translation is CASSPSSGGGGEQFF.

V gene TRBV12-3 or TRBV12-4 combines with J gene TRBJ2-5; tentatively, D is TRBD1 (6 bases). The CDR3 loop spans 13 amino acids. Deletions cut 5 bases from V and 4 bases from J, with 11 bases between. The CDR3 loop is CASSLGHGETQYF. DNA for the CDR3: TGTGCCAGCAGTCTGGGACACGGAGAGACCCAGTACTTC.

This rearrangement joins TRBV12-3 or TRBV12-4 to TRBJ2-3, with 8 positions matching TRBD2. V shed 6 bases and J 2 bases; nucleotides not matched to a gene: 7. The CDR3 contains 15 residues. CDR3 nucleotides: TGTGCCAGCAGAAAAGCGGGAGTTACCACAGATACGCAGTATTTT. Translation: CASRKAGVTTDTQYF.

This rearrangement joins TRBV7-9 to TRBJ2-5, with 9 bases matching TRBD2. The CDR3 runs to 15 residues. The trim removed 5 bases at V and 5 bases at J, leaving 9 bases unmatched. CDR1 and CDR2 (germline): SEHNR, FQNEAQ (reference sequence). This CDR3 reads CASSLRLAEGETQYF. DNA of the CDR3: TGTGCCAGCAGCCTAAGACTAGCGGAGGGCGAGACCCAGTACTTC.

The rearrangement joins TRBV14 to TRBJ1-6, with no clear D. The CDR3 runs 13 residues. Trimming pared 1 base from V and 7 bases from J, leaving 5 bases between. The germline CDR1 and CDR2 sequences are SGHDN and FVKESK. The CDR3 coding sequence is TGTGCCAGCAGCCAAGTTTCAAATTCACCCCTCCACTTT. Translated: CASSQVSNSPLHF.

This clonotype was counted once. The V call is TRBV10-3, the J call TRBJ1-4, with no clear D. This CDR3 spans 13 amino acids. Germline V gene lookup returns CDR1 ENHRY and CDR2 SYGVKD. V was cut by 0 bases and J by 8 bases, with 7 bases left in between. CDR3 region: CAISESESEKLFF. CDR3 nucleotides: TGTGCCATCAGTGAGTCGGAGAGCGAAAAACTGTTTTTT.

This CDR3 is CASESGQGVRTQYF. The CDR3 nucleotides are TGTGCCAGCGAGTCGGGACAGGGAGTTAGGACCCAGTACTTC. V and J are TRBV2 and TRBJ2-7, with 9 bases identical to TRBD1. The DNA end lines up better with TRBJ2-5; the J call may be wrong. The CDR3 consists of 14 residues. Germline V gives CDR1 SNHLY, CDR2 FYNNEI.

The CDR3 nucleotides read TGTGCCAGCAGTTTACGGAGAATACAAGAGCAGTACTTC. This translates into CASSLRRIQEQYF. The chain couples TRBV12-3 or TRBV12-4 to TRBJ2-5; unclear D gene. The CDR3 contains 13 residues. Trimming took off 2 bases at V and 11 bases at J, with 15 bases between the two ends.

The V call is TRBV6-5, the J call TRBJ2-7; 11 nucleotides match TRBD2. This CDR3 spans 16 amino acids. Germline V gene sequence: CDR1 MNHEY, CDR2 SVGAGI. Trimming removed 6 bases from V and 6 bases from J; junction bases left unmatched: 13. The DNA for the CDR3 is TGTGCCAGCAGCCCTCTCTCCGGGACTAGCGGAGGCGAGCAGTACTTC. Amino acids: CASSPLSGTSGGEQYF.

The rearrangement joins TRBV27 to TRBJ2-7, with D maybe TRBD2 (5 bases). V was trimmed by 6 bases and J by 9 bases, leaving 18 bases between them. The V gene's germline CDR1 is MNHEY and CDR2 SMNVEV (reference sequence). This CDR3 has 13 residues. DNA of the CDR3: TGTGCCAGCAGAAAGACGGGGTGCGACGGGCAGTACTTC. Its translation: CASRKTGCDGQYF.

This clonotype was seen repeatedly, ten times or more. The CDR3 bases are TGCAGCTTTTGGACTATTCCTAACGAGCAGTACTTC. This encodes CSFWTIPNEQYF. The V and J genes are TRBV29-1 and TRBJ2-7; D might be TRBD2 (6 bases). With 8 bases removed from V and 5 bases from J, the gap between germline ends came to 16 bases. Germline values: CDR1 SQVTM, CDR2 ANQGSEA. The CDR3 is made up of 12 amino acids.

This clonotype came up a few times. The V call is TRBV4-3, the J call TRBJ1-2, with D unresolved. Deletions cut 4 bases from V and 0 bases from J, with 15 bases between. This CDR3 has 16 residues. CDR1 is LGHNA, CDR2 YSLEER, per germline. The CDR3 region has the DNA TGCGCCAGCAGCCCCCTATTGGGTCCCCCTAACTATGGCTACACCTTC. Its translation: CASSPLLGPPNYGYTF.

In its sample, this clonotype was seen a few times. This chain joins TRBV10-3 and TRBJ1-2; D is possibly TRBD1 (6 bases). Trimming stripped 5 bases from V and 8 bases from J, with 18 bases between. The V gene's germline CDR1 is ENHRY and CDR2 SYGVKD. This CDR3 region has 14 residues. The DNA for the CDR3 is TGTGCCATCAGTTCCCTACAGGGTAGTAGGGGCTACACCTTC. It translates to CAISSLQGSRGYTF.

V is TRBV20-1 and J is TRBJ1-5, with D tentatively TRBD1 (5 bases). Germline V gene lookup returns CDR1 DFQATT and CDR2 SNEGSKA (reference sequence). V was cut by 3 bases and J by 9 bases, with 15 bases left in between. The CDR3 has 13 residues. CDR3 bases: TGCAGTGCTAGGGGGGACGATCTGCGGCCCCAGCATTTT. Translating it yields CSARGDDLRPQHF.

V is TRBV5-1 and J is TRBJ2-1; tentatively, D is TRBD2 (6 bases). The CDR3 extends over 15 amino acids. Trimming cost V 4 bases and J 2 bases, with 13 bases left between them. CDR1 is SGHRS and CDR2 is YFSETQ in the germline V gene. The CDR3 DNA is TGCGCCAGCAGCAAGGTGGGCGGGACCTACAATGAGCAGTTCTTC. Translation: CASSKVGGTYNEQFF. Variable domain in full (rest from reference TRBV5-1 and TRBJ2-1): KAGVTQTPRYLIKTRGQQVTLSCSPISGHRSVSWYQQTPGQGLQFLFEYFSETQRNKGNFPGRFSGRQFSNSRSEMNVSTLELGDSALYLCASSKVGGTYNEQFFGPGTRLTVL.

A remark on this clonotype: Compared with germline, one end of the junction differs, possibly owing to a read error. The chain combines TRBV12-3 or TRBV12-4 with TRBJ2-5; D is unclear. The J call is doubtful: the DNA matches TRBJ2-7 better. The CDR3 covers 12 residues. CDR3 sequence reads: CTSSQRPYEQYF. The CDR3, as DNA: TGTACCAGCAGCCAAAGGCCCTACGAGCAGTACTTC.

The J gene is TRBJ1-2, the V gene TRBV6-5, with D perhaps matching TRBD1 (5 bases). With 0 bases removed from V and 8 bases from J, the gap between germline ends came to 13 bases. Germline V gene sequence: CDR1 MNHEY, CDR2 SVGAGI. The CDR3 is 14 residues long. As DNA, the CDR3 is TGTGCCAGCAGTTACTCGAGCGGGGGAGGGGGCTACACCTTC. It specifies CASSYSSGGGGYTF.